This TCR beta chain was recorded in a study of T cells in Graves' hyperthyroidism and ophthalmopathy. This clonotype has at least ten counts. It was RNA transcripts that yielded the amplified TCR beta CDR3 regions. Carried out on the TCR CDR3, a first-round RT-PCR used the HTBI primer set. Each CDR3 protein gets one entry after TCRdb re-called the multiplex PCR reads with MiXCR. The sample yields under 450,000 distinct CDR3 sequences, less than 15% seen once. Germline V gene data show CDR1 as MNHNS and CDR2 as SASEGT. Trimming shortened V by 5 bases and J by 7 bases, and 18 bases separated the two germline ends. The CDR3 runs to 16 residues.

The gene calls are TRBV6-1 and TRBJ1-6; D is unresolved. The clonotype originates from a man younger than 40 with Graves' hyperthyroidism that later progressed to Graves' ophthalmopathy. The sequenced material came from blood. CDR3 amino acids: CASSLHQRVGNSPLHF. For the CDR3, the DNA is TGTGCCAGCAGTTTACACCAGAGGGTGGGAAATTCACCCCTCCACTTT.